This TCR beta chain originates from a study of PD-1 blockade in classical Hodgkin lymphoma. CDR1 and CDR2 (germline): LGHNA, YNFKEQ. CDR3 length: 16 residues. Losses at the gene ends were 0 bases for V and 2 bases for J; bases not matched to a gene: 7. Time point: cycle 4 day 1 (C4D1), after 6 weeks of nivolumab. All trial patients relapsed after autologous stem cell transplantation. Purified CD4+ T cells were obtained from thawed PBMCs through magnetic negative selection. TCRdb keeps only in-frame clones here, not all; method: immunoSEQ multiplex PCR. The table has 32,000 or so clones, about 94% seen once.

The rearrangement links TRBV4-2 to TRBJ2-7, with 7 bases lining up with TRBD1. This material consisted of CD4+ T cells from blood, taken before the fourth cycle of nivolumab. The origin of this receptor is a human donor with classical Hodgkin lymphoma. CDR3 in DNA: TGTGCCAGCAGCCAAGATTTGAGACAGGGCCCCTACGAGCAGTACTTC. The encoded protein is CASSQDLRQGPYEQYF.